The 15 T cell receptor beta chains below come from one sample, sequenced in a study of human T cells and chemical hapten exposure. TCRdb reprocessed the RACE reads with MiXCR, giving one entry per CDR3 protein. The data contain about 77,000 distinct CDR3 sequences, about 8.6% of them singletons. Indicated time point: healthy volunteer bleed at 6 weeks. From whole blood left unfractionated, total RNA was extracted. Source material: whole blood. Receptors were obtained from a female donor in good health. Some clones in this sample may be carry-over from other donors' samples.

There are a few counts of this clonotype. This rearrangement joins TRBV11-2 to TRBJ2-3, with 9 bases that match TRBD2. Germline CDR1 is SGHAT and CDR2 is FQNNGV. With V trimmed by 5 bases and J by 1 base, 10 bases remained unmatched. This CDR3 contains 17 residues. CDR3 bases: TGTGCCAGCAGCCGCTTGGCGGGGGGGCGGCGCACAGATACGCAGTATTTT. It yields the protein CASSRLAGGRRTDTQYF.

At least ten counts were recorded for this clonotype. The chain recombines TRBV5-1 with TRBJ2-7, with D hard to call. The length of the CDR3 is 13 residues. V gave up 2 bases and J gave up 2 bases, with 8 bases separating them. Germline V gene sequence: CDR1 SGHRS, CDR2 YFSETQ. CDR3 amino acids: CASSLGITYEQYF. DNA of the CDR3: TGCGCCAGCAGCTTAGGTATAACCTACGAGCAGTACTTC.

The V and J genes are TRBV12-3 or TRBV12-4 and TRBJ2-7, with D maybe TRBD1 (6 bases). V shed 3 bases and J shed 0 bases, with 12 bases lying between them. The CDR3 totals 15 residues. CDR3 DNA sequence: TGTGCCAGCAGTTTCCCACAGGGAATCTCCTACGAGCAGTACTTC. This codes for CASSFPQGISYEQYF.

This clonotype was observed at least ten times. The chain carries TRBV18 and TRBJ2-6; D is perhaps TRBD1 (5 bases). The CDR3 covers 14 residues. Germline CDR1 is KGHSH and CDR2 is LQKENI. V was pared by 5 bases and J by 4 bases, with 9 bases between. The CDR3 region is CASSNGAGANVLTF. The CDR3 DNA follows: TGTGCCAGCTCAAATGGGGCCGGGGCCAACGTCCTGACTTTC.

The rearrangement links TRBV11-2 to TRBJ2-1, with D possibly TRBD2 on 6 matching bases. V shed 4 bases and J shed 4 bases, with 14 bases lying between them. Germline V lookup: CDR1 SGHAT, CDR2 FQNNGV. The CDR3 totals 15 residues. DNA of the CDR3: TGTGCCAGCAGCTCCGGTATAGCGGATTACAATGAGCAGTTCTTC. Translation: CASSSGIADYNEQFF.

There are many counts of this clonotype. The CDR3: CASSPGGYEQYF. The CDR3 DNA is TGTGCCAGCAGCCCCGGGGGCTACGAGCAGTACTTC. The chain has TRBV28 and TRBJ2-7, with D maybe TRBD2 (6 bases). Germline CDR1 and CDR2: MDHEN and SYDVKM. V lost 6 bases to trimming and J lost 3 bases, with 9 bases between them. The CDR3 is 12 amino acids. Looking up the rest from reference TRBV28 and TRBJ2-7 gives the full variable domain: DVKVTQSSRYLVKRTGEKVFLECVQDMDHENMFWYRQDPGLGLRLIYFSYDVKMKEKGDIPEGYSVSREKKERFSLILESASTNQTSMYLCASSPGGYEQYFGPGTRLTVT.

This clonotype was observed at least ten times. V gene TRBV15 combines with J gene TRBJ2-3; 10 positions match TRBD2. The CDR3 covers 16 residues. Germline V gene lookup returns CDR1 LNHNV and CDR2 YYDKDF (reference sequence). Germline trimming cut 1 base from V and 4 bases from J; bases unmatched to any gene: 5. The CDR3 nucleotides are TGTGCCACCAGCAGAGGATCTAGCGGGGGACCAGATACGCAGTATTTT. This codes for CATSRGSSGGPDTQYF.

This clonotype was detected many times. The CDR3, as DNA: TGTGCCAGCAGCTTGTCCGGGACAGGGCGGTCCAGTGAGCAGTTCTTC. It specifies CASSLSGTGRSSEQFF. The chain links TRBV7-2 to TRBJ2-1; 9 bases are shared with TRBD1. The CDR3 contains 16 residues. The V gene end was trimmed by 3 bases and the J gene end by 9 bases; junction bases not matched to a gene: 12. The germline gives CDR1 SGHTA, CDR2 FQGNSA.

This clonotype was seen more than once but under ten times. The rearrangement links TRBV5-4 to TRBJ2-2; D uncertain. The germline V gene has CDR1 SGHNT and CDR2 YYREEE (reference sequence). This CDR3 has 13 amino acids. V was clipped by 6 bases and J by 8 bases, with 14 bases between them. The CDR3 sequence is CASTWVGSGELFF. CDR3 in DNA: TGTGCCAGCACCTGGGTGGGATCTGGGGAGCTGTTTTTT.

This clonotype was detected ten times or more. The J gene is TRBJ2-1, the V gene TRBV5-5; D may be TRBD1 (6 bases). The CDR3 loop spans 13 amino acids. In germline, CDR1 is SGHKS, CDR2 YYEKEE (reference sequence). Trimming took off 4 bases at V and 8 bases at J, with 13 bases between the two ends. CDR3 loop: CASSRGPGDEQFF. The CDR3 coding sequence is TGTGCCAGCAGCAGGGGACCAGGGGATGAGCAGTTCTTC.

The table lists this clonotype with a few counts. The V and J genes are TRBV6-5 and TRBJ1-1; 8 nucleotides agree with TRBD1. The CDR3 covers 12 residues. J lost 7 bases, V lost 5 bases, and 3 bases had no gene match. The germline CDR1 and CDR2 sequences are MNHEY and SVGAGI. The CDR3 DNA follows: TGTGCCAGCAGTGACAGGGGAGGTGAAGCTTTCTTT. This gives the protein CASSDRGGEAFF.

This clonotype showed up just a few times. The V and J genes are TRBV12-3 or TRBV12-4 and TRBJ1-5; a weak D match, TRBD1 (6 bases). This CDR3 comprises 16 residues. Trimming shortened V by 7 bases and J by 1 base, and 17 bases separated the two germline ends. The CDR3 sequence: CASIPEGRGSNQPQHF. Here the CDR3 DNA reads TGTGCCAGCATCCCAGAGGGCAGGGGAAGCAATCAGCCCCAGCATTTT.

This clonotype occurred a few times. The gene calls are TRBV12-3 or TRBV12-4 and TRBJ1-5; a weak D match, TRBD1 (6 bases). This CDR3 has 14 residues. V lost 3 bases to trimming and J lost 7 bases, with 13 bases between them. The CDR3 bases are TGTGCCAGCAGTTTCAGGGGACTGCGGCAGCCCCAGCATTTT. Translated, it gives CASSFRGLRQPQHF.

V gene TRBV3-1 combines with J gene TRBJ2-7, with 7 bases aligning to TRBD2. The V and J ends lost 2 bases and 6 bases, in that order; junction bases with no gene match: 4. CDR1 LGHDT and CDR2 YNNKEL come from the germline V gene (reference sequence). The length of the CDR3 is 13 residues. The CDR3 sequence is CASSQRAGVEQYF. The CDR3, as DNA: TGTGCCAGCAGCCAACGGGCGGGGGTCGAGCAGTACTTC.

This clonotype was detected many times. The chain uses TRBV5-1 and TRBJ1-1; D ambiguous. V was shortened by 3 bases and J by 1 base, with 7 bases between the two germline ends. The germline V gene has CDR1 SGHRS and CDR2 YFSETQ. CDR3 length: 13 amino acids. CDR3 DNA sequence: TGCGCCAGCAGCTCCCCTCAGAACACTGAAGCTTTCTTT. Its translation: CASSSPQNTEAFF.